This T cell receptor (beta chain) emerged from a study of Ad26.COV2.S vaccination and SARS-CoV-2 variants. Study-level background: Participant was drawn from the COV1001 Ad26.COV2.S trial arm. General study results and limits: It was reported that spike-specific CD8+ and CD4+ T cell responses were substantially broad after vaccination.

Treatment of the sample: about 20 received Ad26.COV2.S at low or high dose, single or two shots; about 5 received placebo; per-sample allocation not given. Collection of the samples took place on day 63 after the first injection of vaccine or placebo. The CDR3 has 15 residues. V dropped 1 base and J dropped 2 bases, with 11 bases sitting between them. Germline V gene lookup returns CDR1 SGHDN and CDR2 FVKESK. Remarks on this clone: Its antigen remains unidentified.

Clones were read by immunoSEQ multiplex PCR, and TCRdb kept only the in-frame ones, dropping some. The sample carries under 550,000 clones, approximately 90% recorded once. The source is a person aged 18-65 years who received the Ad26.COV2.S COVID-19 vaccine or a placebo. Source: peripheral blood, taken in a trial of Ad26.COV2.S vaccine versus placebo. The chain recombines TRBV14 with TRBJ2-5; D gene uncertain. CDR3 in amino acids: CASSQGPATQETQYF. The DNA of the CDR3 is TGTGCCAGCAGCCAAGGGCCCGCTACGCAAGAGACCCAGTACTTC.